The 13 T cell receptor beta chains listed next were all sequenced from one sample in a study of blood T cell repertoires in COVID-19. Sequenced by immunoSEQ multiplex PCR; TCRdb stores in-frame clones only, minus some. The sample records about 280,000 clones, about four fifths being singletons. Sequences were obtained from peripheral blood. The source of these receptors is a woman between 50 and 59 years old who had recovered from COVID-19.

A single count supports this clone. The V and J genes are TRBV20-1 and TRBJ2-1, with 11 nucleotides matching TRBD2. The CDR3 covers 18 residues. V shed 3 bases, J shed 5 bases, and the junction held 15 bases outside the gene matches. The germline V gene encodes CDR1 DFQATT and CDR2 SNEGSKA (reference sequence). CDR3 sequence: CSASVPGRLAGGHNEQFF. The CDR3, as DNA: TGCAGTGCTAGTGTACCCGGTCGGCTAGCGGGAGGTCACAATGAGCAGTTCTTC.

The chain employs TRBV28 and TRBJ1-2, with TRBD1 matching over 9 bases. This CDR3 comprises 15 residues. With V trimmed by 5 bases and J by 4 bases, 8 bases remained unmatched. Per germline, CDR1 MDHEN and CDR2 SYDVKM. The CDR3 coding sequence is TGTGCCAGCAGTCCTTACAGGGGGCAGGTCTATGGCTACACCTTC. Translating it yields CASSPYRGQVYGYTF.

The chain is built from TRBV7-9 and TRBJ1-6, with D possibly TRBD1 on 6 matching bases. V lost 4 bases to trimming and J lost 13 bases, with 8 bases between them. The CDR3 is 11 residues long. Per the germline V gene, CDR1 is SEHNR and CDR2 is FQNEAQ (reference sequence). CDR3 in DNA: TGTGCCAGCAGCTCGACAGGTCCCCTCCACTTT. This translates into CASSSTGPLHF.

This clone came up once. The chain joins TRBV28 to TRBJ2-5, with TRBD2 identical over 9 bases. The CDR3 has 18 amino acids. V was clipped by 6 bases and J by 4 bases; unmatched bases: 18. CDR1 is MDHEN, CDR2 SYDVKM, per germline. The CDR3 DNA follows: TGTGCCAGCAGCTCACTATCAGGGCGCGGGGGGGCCAGAGAGACCCAGTACTTC. As protein: CASSSLSGRGGARETQYF.

The chain combines TRBV6-2 or TRBV6-3 with TRBJ1-5; 7 nucleotides line up with TRBD1. The germline CDR1 and CDR2 sequences are MNHEY and SVGEGT. There are 13 residues in the CDR3. The ends lost 2 bases at V and 6 bases at J; junction bases unmatched: 1. As DNA, the CDR3 is TGTGCCAGCAGTTACGACAGGGCTCAGCCCCAGCATTTT. As protein: CASSYDRAQPQHF.

V gene TRBV6-7 combines with J gene TRBJ2-3; 14 bases map to TRBD2. TRBV6-7 is filed as an ORF, its function uncertain. There are 18 residues in the CDR3. V was pared by 0 bases and J by 2 bases, with 4 bases of the junction left unmatched. This chain's CDR3 is CASSYSRLAGGITDTQYF. The CDR3 DNA reads as TGTGCCAGCAGTTACTCTAGACTAGCGGGAGGGATCACAGATACGCAGTATTTT.

Written as DNA, the CDR3 is TGTGCCAGCAGCTTAGACGCCCTCGGGTCTAGCGGGAGAAATGAGCAGTTCTTC. Its protein is CASSLDALGSSGRNEQFF. V usage is TRBV11-2 and J usage is TRBJ2-1, with 10 bases matching TRBD2. CDR3 length: 18 residues. CDR1 is SGHAT and CDR2 is FQNNGV in the germline V gene. J was trimmed by 7 bases and V by 0 bases; bases with no gene match: 12.

The chain joins TRBV6-5 to TRBJ2-5, with 11 bases fitting TRBD2. Per germline, CDR1 MNHEY and CDR2 SVGAGI. The CDR3 totals 15 residues. J gave up 1 base and V 6 bases, and 4 bases lay outside the gene matches. The CDR3 coding sequence is TGTGCCAGCAGGATTAGCGGGAGGGGCCAAGAGACCCAGTACTTC. Amino acids: CASRISGRGQETQYF.

In nucleotides, the CDR3 is TGCGCCAGCAGCCAAGAAGTGACAGGGTCTGGAAACACCATATATTTT. It specifies CASSQEVTGSGNTIYF. The chain couples TRBV4-3 to TRBJ1-3; 7 positions match TRBD1. This CDR3 has 16 amino acids. Trimming removed 0 bases from V and 1 base from J; junction bases left unmatched: 3. Germline V gene lookup returns CDR1 LGHNA and CDR2 YSLEER.

The CDR3 DNA reads as TGTGCCAGCAGCTTAGCGGGGGGGCCTGAGCAGTTCTTC. This codes for CASSLAGGPEQFF. The chain links TRBV7-9 to TRBJ2-1; D might be TRBD2 (7 bases). CDR3 length: 13 amino acids. Per germline, CDR1 SEHNR and CDR2 FQNEAQ (reference sequence). V dropped 0 bases and J dropped 9 bases, with 9 bases sitting between them. The full variable domain, with the rest looked up from reference TRBV7-9 and TRBJ2-1, is DTGVSQNPRHKITKRGQNVTFRCDPISEHNRLYWYRQTLGQGPEFLTYFQNEAQLEKSRLLSDRFSAERPKGSFSTLEIQRTEQGDSAMYLCASSLAGGPEQFFGPGTRLTVL.

This sequence joins TRBV5-1 and TRBJ2-7, with TRBD1 identical over 10 bases. V was pared by 1 base and J by 5 bases, with 6 bases of the junction left unmatched. The CDR3 runs to 15 residues. CDR1 SGHRS and CDR2 YFSETQ come from the germline V gene. CDR3 sequence reads: CASSLWGQGTHEQYF. The CDR3 coding sequence is TGCGCCAGCAGCTTGTGGGGACAGGGGACTCACGAGCAGTACTTC.

For the CDR3, the DNA is TGTGCCAGTAGTGCGACAGGGGTGGGCACTGAAGCTTTCTTT. This codes for CASSATGVGTEAFF. The chain joins TRBV19 to TRBJ1-1; 8 positions match TRBD1. From germline, CDR1 is LNHDA and CDR2 SQIVND (reference sequence). Trimming cost V 5 bases and J 4 bases; bases outside gene matches: 6. The CDR3 loop spans 14 amino acids.

Only a few counts were recorded for this clone. This chain joins TRBV24-1 and TRBJ2-2, with D tentatively TRBD1 (5 bases). The CDR3 extends over 18 amino acids. CDR1 and CDR2 (germline): KGHDR, SFDVKD. Trimming took 0 bases from V and 0 from J, leaving 13 bases between them. This CDR3 is CATSDLVWTPANTGELFF. CDR3 coding DNA: TGTGCCACCAGTGATTTGGTTTGGACACCGGCGAACACCGGGGAGCTGTTTTTT.